A selection of T cell receptor beta chains follows, all from one sample in a study of low-dose radiotherapy and immunotherapy resistance in tumors. Each CDR3 protein gets one entry after TCRdb re-called the reads with MiXCR. The sample has tens of thousands of distinct CDR3 sequences, 15% to 20% seen once. Sequences were derived from PBMCs, sampled after low-dose radiotherapy plus immunotherapy. All receptors derive from a male donor with prostate cancer. Each CDR3 is given with its conserved first and last residue. Fields, in order: J gene, D gene, clone size, V gene, CDR3 protein, CDR3 DNA. D genes are given only for firm matches. Rows may omit the clone size; those that give it use once, few, many or a size class.

j_call: TRBJ2-7; d_call: TRBD1; clone_size: .; v_call: TRBV3-1; cdr3_aa: CASSPGTGTSEQYF; cdr3_nt: TGTGCCAGCAGTCCCGGGACAGGGACCTCCGAGCAGTACTTC
j_call: TRBJ2-6; d_call: .; clone_size: many; v_call: TRBV9; cdr3_aa: CASSSEVGANVLTF; cdr3_nt: TGTGCCAGCAGCTCCGAGGTCGGGGCCAACGTCCTGACTTTC
j_call: TRBJ2-6; d_call: .; clone_size: once; v_call: TRBV20-1; cdr3_aa: CSARSGPGANVLTF; cdr3_nt: TGCAGTGCTAGGTCCGGGCCTGGGGCCAACGTCCTGACTTTC
j_call: TRBJ2-7; d_call: TRBD1; clone_size: .; v_call: TRBV6-2/TRBV6-3; cdr3_aa: CASSYSGQGSLMAYEQYF; cdr3_nt: TGTGCCAGCAGTTACTCGGGACAGGGTTCCCTAATGGCCTACGAGCAGTACTTC
j_call: TRBJ2-2; d_call: TRBD2; clone_size: many; v_call: TRBV5-1; cdr3_aa: CASSLGAFSGGTGELFF; cdr3_nt: TGTGCCAGCAGCTTGGGGGCTTTTAGCGGGGGCACCGGGGAGCTGTTTTTT
j_call: TRBJ2-7; d_call: TRBD1; clone_size: many; v_call: TRBV13; cdr3_aa: CASSPDRGPYEQYF; cdr3_nt: TGTGCCAGCAGTCCGGACAGGGGACCCTACGAGCAGTACTTC
j_call: TRBJ1-2; d_call: TRBD1; clone_size: many; v_call: TRBV4-1; cdr3_aa: CASSQARTGGEIYGYTF; cdr3_nt: TGCGCCAGCAGCCAAGCCCGAACAGGGGGCGAAATCTATGGCTACACCTTC
j_call: TRBJ1-4; d_call: .; clone_size: many; v_call: TRBV5-1; cdr3_aa: CASSRDTPGDEKLFF; cdr3_nt: TGCGCCAGCAGCAGGGACACCCCAGGGGATGAAAAACTGTTTTTT
j_call: TRBJ2-5; d_call: TRBD1; clone_size: many; v_call: TRBV5-3; cdr3_aa: CASSFRDRVVETQYF; cdr3_nt: TGTGCCAGCAGCTTCCGGGACAGGGTTGTAGAGACCCAGTACTTC
j_call: TRBJ2-1; d_call: .; clone_size: .; v_call: TRBV28; cdr3_aa: CASSIVGIYNEQFF; cdr3_nt: TGTGCCAGCAGTATAGTAGGAATCTACAATGAGCAGTTCTTC
j_call: TRBJ2-7; d_call: .; clone_size: many; v_call: TRBV7-8; cdr3_aa: CASSLAWGEQYF; cdr3_nt: TGTGCCAGCAGCTTAGCGTGGGGCGAGCAGTACTTC
j_call: TRBJ2-3; d_call: TRBD1; clone_size: many; v_call: TRBV24-1; cdr3_aa: CATRRDRDTDTQYF; cdr3_nt: TGTGCCACCAGGAGGGACAGGGACACAGATACGCAGTATTTT
j_call: TRBJ2-5; d_call: .; clone_size: many; v_call: TRBV5-1; cdr3_aa: CASSFQETQYF; cdr3_nt: TGCGCCAGCAGCTTCCAAGAGACCCAGTACTTC
j_call: TRBJ2-1; d_call: TRBD2; clone_size: many; v_call: TRBV11-3; cdr3_aa: CASSPGLANNEQFF; cdr3_nt: TGTGCCAGCAGCCCGGGACTAGCCAACAATGAGCAGTTCTTC
j_call: TRBJ2-7; d_call: TRBD1; clone_size: many; v_call: TRBV7-6; cdr3_aa: CASSSDPGQVYEQYF; cdr3_nt: TGTGCCAGCAGCTCGGACCCGGGACAGGTCTACGAGCAGTACTTC
j_call: TRBJ1-6; d_call: .; clone_size: many; v_call: TRBV15; cdr3_aa: CATSRGGDSPLHF; cdr3_nt: TGTGCCACCAGCAGAGGTGGCGATTCACCCCTCCACTTT
j_call: TRBJ1-6; d_call: .; clone_size: .; v_call: TRBV27; cdr3_aa: CASSSDRNNSPLHF; cdr3_nt: TGTGCCAGCAGTTCAGACAGGAATAATTCACCCCTCCACTTT
j_call: TRBJ1-4; d_call: .; clone_size: many; v_call: TRBV7-9; cdr3_aa: CASSVKSEKLFF; cdr3_nt: TGTGCCAGCAGCGTCAAGAGTGAAAAACTGTTTTTT
j_call: TRBJ2-3; d_call: .; clone_size: .; v_call: TRBV6-1; cdr3_aa: CASSYGGSTDTQYF; cdr3_nt: TGTGCCAGCAGTTACGGCGGGAGCACAGATACGCAGTATTTT
j_call: TRBJ2-5; d_call: TRBD1; clone_size: .; v_call: TRBV18; cdr3_aa: CASFAGQGQETQYF; cdr3_nt: TGTGCCAGCTTCGCGGGACAGGGCCAAGAGACCCAGTACTTC
j_call: TRBJ1-5; d_call: .; clone_size: many; v_call: TRBV7-8; cdr3_aa: CASSHGGQGREPQHF; cdr3_nt: TGTGCCAGCAGCCACGGCGGGCAGGGGAGGGAGCCCCAGCATTTT
j_call: TRBJ2-1; d_call: TRBD2; clone_size: many; v_call: TRBV29-1; cdr3_aa: CSLPSGSSYNEQFF; cdr3_nt: TGCAGCTTACCCAGCGGGAGCTCCTACAATGAGCAGTTCTTC
j_call: TRBJ2-1; d_call: .; clone_size: many; v_call: TRBV29-1; cdr3_aa: CSVDLSVEQFF; cdr3_nt: TGCAGCGTTGACCTTAGCGTTGAGCAGTTCTTC
j_call: TRBJ2-7; d_call: TRBD2; clone_size: .; v_call: TRBV2; cdr3_aa: CASSAGLASYEQYF; cdr3_nt: TGTGCCAGCAGCGCGGGACTAGCGAGCTACGAGCAGTACTTC
j_call: TRBJ2-5; d_call: TRBD2; clone_size: many; v_call: TRBV20-1; cdr3_aa: CSARDPGGRETQYF; cdr3_nt: TGCAGTGCTAGAGATCCGGGCGGGAGAGAGACCCAGTACTTC
j_call: TRBJ2-1; d_call: .; clone_size: many; v_call: TRBV6-6; cdr3_aa: CASSPFFYNEQFF; cdr3_nt: TGTGCCAGCAGCCCGTTTTTTTACAATGAGCAGTTCTTC
j_call: TRBJ2-5; d_call: TRBD1; clone_size: many; v_call: TRBV5-6; cdr3_aa: CASSLQGAEETQYF; cdr3_nt: TGTGCCAGCAGCTTACAGGGGGCTGAGGAGACCCAGTACTTC
j_call: TRBJ1-1; d_call: .; clone_size: many; v_call: TRBV28; cdr3_aa: CASSSISRPLRVAEAFF; cdr3_nt: TGTGCCAGCAGTTCGATTAGCCGCCCGCTCAGGGTCGCTGAAGCTTTCTTT
j_call: TRBJ1-5; d_call: .; clone_size: many; v_call: TRBV6-2/TRBV6-3; cdr3_aa: CASSYSQDDDNWNQPQHF; cdr3_nt: TGTGCCAGCAGTTACTCACAGGACGATGACAATTGGAATCAGCCCCAGCATTTT
j_call: TRBJ2-3; d_call: .; clone_size: many; v_call: TRBV29-1; cdr3_aa: CSVGTARSDTQYF; cdr3_nt: TGCAGCGTTGGGACTGCACGGTCAGATACGCAGTATTTT
j_call: TRBJ2-4; d_call: .; clone_size: many; v_call: TRBV3-1; cdr3_aa: CASSQGLASLQYF; cdr3_nt: TGTGCCAGCAGCCAGGGGCTAGCCTCCCTCCAGTACTTC
j_call: TRBJ2-7; d_call: TRBD1; clone_size: many; v_call: TRBV11-2; cdr3_aa: CASSLAGFGQAPYEQYF; cdr3_nt: TGTGCCAGCAGCTTAGCCGGTTTTGGACAGGCTCCCTACGAGCAGTACTTC
j_call: TRBJ2-7; d_call: TRBD1; clone_size: many; v_call: TRBV29-1; cdr3_aa: CSVTEPGQNYEQYF; cdr3_nt: TGCAGCGTCACAGAGCCGGGACAGAACTACGAGCAGTACTTC
j_call: TRBJ2-2; d_call: .; clone_size: many; v_call: TRBV11-2; cdr3_aa: CASSSGLTGELFF; cdr3_nt: TGTGCCAGCAGCTCGGGACTCACTGGGGAGCTGTTTTTT
j_call: TRBJ2-2; d_call: .; clone_size: .; v_call: TRBV28; cdr3_aa: CASSASGNTGELFFF; cdr3_nt: .
j_call: TRBJ1-1; d_call: .; clone_size: few; v_call: TRBV20-1; cdr3_aa: CSARDPGADTEAFF; cdr3_nt: TGCAGTGCTAGAGATCCGGGGGCCGACACTGAAGCTTTCTTT
j_call: TRBJ2-7; d_call: TRBD2; clone_size: many; v_call: TRBV5-1; cdr3_aa: CASSLLAGAYEQYF; cdr3_nt: TGCGCCAGCAGCTTGCTAGCGGGAGCCTACGAGCAGTACTTC
j_call: TRBJ2-1; d_call: .; clone_size: many; v_call: TRBV20-1; cdr3_aa: CSAGTGGLAVYNEQFF; cdr3_nt: TGCAGTGCTGGAACCGGGGGGCTAGCGGTGTACAATGAGCAGTTCTTC
j_call: TRBJ2-7; d_call: TRBD1; clone_size: .; v_call: TRBV5-1; cdr3_aa: CASSLRDRHEQYF; cdr3_nt: TGCGCCAGCAGCCTCCGGGACAGGCACGAGCAGTACTTC